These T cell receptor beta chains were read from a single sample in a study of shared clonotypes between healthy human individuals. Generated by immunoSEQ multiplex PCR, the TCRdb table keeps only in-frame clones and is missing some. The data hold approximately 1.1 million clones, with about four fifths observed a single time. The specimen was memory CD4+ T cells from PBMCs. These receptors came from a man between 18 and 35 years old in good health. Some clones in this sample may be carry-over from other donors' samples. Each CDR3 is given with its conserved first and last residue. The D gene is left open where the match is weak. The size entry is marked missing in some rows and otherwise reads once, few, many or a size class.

TGTGCCAGCTCACCACCAGAGAAAAGGAACACTGAAGCTTTCTTT	CASSPPEKRNTEAFF	TRBV18	TRBJ1-1	NA	NA
TGCGCCCCTACGGGGGTGAAGGACAATGAGCAGTTCTTC	CAPTGVKDNEQFF	TRBV5-1	TRBJ2-1	NA	few
TGTGCCAGCAGTTACGCCGGAGACACGGATACGCAGTATTTT	CASSYAGDTDTQYF	TRBV6-5	TRBJ2-3	NA	NA
TGTGCCAGCAGTTCCCTAGCGGGAGGAACCTACGAGCAGTACTTC	CASSSLAGGTYEQYF	TRBV28	TRBJ2-7	TRBD2	NA
TGTGCCAGCAGTTATCCCCAGCCCCAGCATTTT	CASSYPQPQHF	TRBV28	TRBJ1-5	NA	NA
TGTGCCAGCAGTCTCGGGACAGGGTATGGCTACACCTTC	CASSLGTGYGYTF	TRBV2	TRBJ1-2	TRBD1	NA
TGTGCCAGCAGCCGACCCGGGACAGGGTCCACCGGGGAGCTGTTTTTT	CASSRPGTGSTGELFF	TRBV7-9	TRBJ2-2	TRBD1	NA
TGTGCCAGCAGTGCGATACAGGGTATGAAAGCTTTCTTT	CASSAIQGMKAFF	TRBV28	TRBJ1-1	NA	NA
TGCGCCAGCAGCGAATTAGGCTACGAGCAGTACTTC	CASSELGYEQYF	TRBV5-1	TRBJ2-7	NA	NA
TGCGCCAGCAGCGGGATAGCAGATACGCAGTATTTT	CASSGIADTQYF	TRBV5-1	TRBJ2-3	NA	NA
TGCGCCAGCAGCTTTGGGACAGGGCTGAGCTATGGCTACACCTTC	CASSFGTGLSYGYTF	TRBV5-1	TRBJ1-2	TRBD1	NA
TGTGCCAGCAGTTTCCCCGCCGGGACAGGGACTATCGGCTACACCTTC	CASSFPAGTGTIGYTF	TRBV28	TRBJ1-2	TRBD1	NA
TGTGCCAGCAGTGAAAGAGATAACTATGGCTACACCTTC	CASSERDNYGYTF	TRBV6-1	TRBJ1-2	NA	NA
TGTGCCAGCAGCTTAGGGACAGGGTCCTACGAGCAGTACTTC	CASSLGTGSYEQYF	TRBV7-2	TRBJ2-7	TRBD1	NA
TGTGCCAGCAGCATTAGCGGCTTAAGCTCCTACGAGCAGTACTTC	CASSISGLSSYEQYF	TRBV5-4	TRBJ2-7	NA	NA
TGTGCCAGCACTGGGACAGGGTACTACGAGCAGTACTTC	CASTGTGYYEQYF	TRBV6-1	TRBJ2-7	TRBD1	NA
TGTGCCTGGAGTAATCCCAGGGGGTCTCGCGAGCAGTACTTC	CAWSNPRGSREQYF	TRBV30	TRBJ2-7	TRBD1	few
TGTGCCAGCACCCCACCGGGAGGACAGGGAGGGACTGAAGCTTTCTTT	CASTPPGGQGGTEAFF	TRBV9	TRBJ1-1	TRBD1	NA
TGTGCCAGCAGCTTATCAACAGGGGGAACTTTCAATCAGCCCCAGCATTTT	CASSLSTGGTFNQPQHF	TRBV7-8	TRBJ1-5	TRBD1	NA
TGTGCCAGCAGTCCGGGGAGGTATCAGCCCCAGCATTTT	CASSPGRYQPQHF	TRBV28	TRBJ1-5	NA	NA
TGTGCCAGCAACCTACTCCGGGATGGGGAGCAGTTCTTC	CASNLLRDGEQFF	TRBV7-2	TRBJ2-1	NA	NA
TGCGCCAGCAGCTCTCCGAGTAGCGGGAGCTACGAGCAGTACTTC	CASSSPSSGSYEQYF	TRBV5-1	TRBJ2-7	TRBD2	NA
TGTGCCAGCAGCTTAGGACAGTACAATGAGCAGTTCTTC	CASSLGQYNEQFF	TRBV7-3	TRBJ2-1	NA	NA
TGTGCCACACAACCCGGGTCTTACAATGAGCAGTTCTTC	CATQPGSYNEQFF	TRBV2	TRBJ2-1	NA	NA
TGTGCCAGCAGCCCCGGTGGAGGCGGCTACACCTTC	CASSPGGGGYTF	TRBV28	TRBJ1-2	NA	NA
TGCGCCAGCAGGCTCGGAGGGGCGTACTCCTACGAGCAGTACTTC	CASRLGGAYSYEQYF	TRBV10-1	TRBJ2-7	NA	NA
TGTGCCAGCAGGATGCTTGACTCCTACGAGCAGTACTTC	CASRMLDSYEQYF	TRBV6-6	TRBJ2-7	NA	NA
TGTGCCAGCAGCATGACCGGGACTAGCGGAAACAATGAGCAGTTCTTC	CASSMTGTSGNNEQFF	TRBV9	TRBJ2-1	TRBD2	NA
TGTGCCAGCAGTGACTTTTACGATACTGAAGCTTTCTTT	CASSDFYDTEAFF	TRBV6-1	TRBJ1-1	NA	once
TGTGCCAGCTCACCACCGGGGACTAGCGGGAGGACAGAGACCCAGTACTTC	CASSPPGTSGRTETQYF	TRBV18	TRBJ2-5	TRBD2	NA
TGTGCCAGCAGCTTGCGGCAGGGGGTTCGGAATGAGCAGTTCTTC	CASSLRQGVRNEQFF	TRBV5-4	TRBJ2-1	TRBD1	once
TGTGCCAGCAGCTTCGGACCTGACTATGGCTACACCTTC	CASSFGPDYGYTF	TRBV7-3	TRBJ1-2	NA	NA
TGCGCCAGCAGCTTGGCCCTCGGGACGGGGGCTAGGGGGAAGTACCAAGAGACCCAGTACTTC	CASSLALGTGARGKYQETQYF	TRBV5-1	TRBJ2-5	NA	NA
TGTGCCAGCAGCCAGGAGCAGAATGAGCAGTTCTTC	CASSQEQNEQFF	TRBV11-2	TRBJ2-1	NA	NA
TGCAGTGCGAGGCACACCGGGGAGCTGTTTTTT	CSARHTGELFF	TRBV20-1	TRBJ2-2	NA	NA
TGTGCCAGCAACCAGGGACTAGCCCGCAATGAGCAGTTCTTC	CASNQGLARNEQFF	TRBV6-1	TRBJ2-1	TRBD2	NA
TGTGCCAGTAAAAAAATCCCGCCCAATGAGCAGTTCTTC	CASKKIPPNEQFF	TRBV2	TRBJ2-1	NA	NA
TGCGCCAGCAGCTTTTCGTCAGCCGGTGGCACTGAAGCTTTCTTT	CASSFSSAGGTEAFF	TRBV5-1	TRBJ1-1	NA	NA
TGTGCCAGCAGTGGGGACAGGGCTAGCAATCAGCCCCAGCATTTT	CASSGDRASNQPQHF	TRBV2	TRBJ1-5	TRBD1	NA
TGTGCCAGCTCACCAAGAGTAGGCTCTGGAACTGAAGCTTTCTTT	CASSPRVGSGTEAFF	TRBV18	TRBJ1-1	NA	NA
TGTGCCAGCAGCTTGGCCGGCGGGGGGAGCTCCTACGAGCAGTACTTC	CASSLAGGGSSYEQYF	TRBV5-4	TRBJ2-7	TRBD2	NA
TGTGCCAGTAGTATACGGGATGAAGCTTTCTTT	CASSIRDEAFF	TRBV19	TRBJ1-1	NA	few
TGTGCCAGCAGCCGGGACAGTAACTATGGCTACACCTTC	CASSRDSNYGYTF	TRBV6-5	TRBJ1-2	TRBD1	NA
TGTGCCATCAGACCGGGACTAGCGGGGACCACAGATACGCAGTATTTT	CAIRPGLAGTTDTQYF	TRBV10-3	TRBJ2-3	TRBD2	few
TGTGCCAGCTCACCCTCAACCCAGGGGGACACTGAAGCTTTCTTT	CASSPSTQGDTEAFF	TRBV18	TRBJ1-1	TRBD1	once
TGTGCCAGTAGTAGGTCGGCGGGAGGTTCACCAGAAAACATTCAGTACTTC	CASSRSAGGSPENIQYF	TRBV19	TRBJ2-4	TRBD2	many
TGCGCCAGCAGCTTGGCCCCTAGCGGGAGTCAAAATGAGCAGTTCTTC	CASSLAPSGSQNEQFF	TRBV5-1	TRBJ2-1	TRBD2	NA
TGTGCCTGGGACAGGAGCGAGGGTGAGCAGTACTTC	CAWDRSEGEQYF	TRBV30	TRBJ2-7	NA	NA
TGTGCCAGCAGCCCTCGGCACGGAAATCCTGGAAACACCATATATTTT	CASSPRHGNPGNTIYF	TRBV11-3	TRBJ1-3	NA	NA
TGTGCCAGCAGTTTCCGGGGGTCTGAAGCTTTCTTT	CASSFRGSEAFF	TRBV6-6	TRBJ1-1	NA	few
TGTGCCAGCTCACCGGTTGCCACCGGGGAGCTGTTTTTT	CASSPVATGELFF	TRBV18	TRBJ2-2	NA	NA
TGTGCCAGCAGTTTAGTACGGGAGCTACAAGAGCAGTACTTC	CASSLVRELQEQYF	TRBV27	TRBJ2-7	NA	NA
TGCGCCAGCAGCTTGACTGGAGCTGGGGCCAACGTCCTGACTTTC	CASSLTGAGANVLTF	TRBV5-1	TRBJ2-6	NA	NA
TGTGCCAGCAGCTTGCGGGGGTGGGCTTTCTTT	CASSLRGWAFF	TRBV7-3	TRBJ1-1	NA	NA
TGTGCCAGCTCACCAACGGGACAGGGAGGAGGCTACACCTTC	CASSPTGQGGGYTF	TRBV18	TRBJ1-2	TRBD1	NA
TGTGCCAGCAGTTGGACAGGCTATGGCTACACCTTC	CASSWTGYGYTF	TRBV28	TRBJ1-2	TRBD1	NA
TGTGCCAGCAGTGAAGGATTGACACGGACCTACGAGCAGTACTTC	CASSEGLTRTYEQYF	TRBV6-1	TRBJ2-7	NA	NA